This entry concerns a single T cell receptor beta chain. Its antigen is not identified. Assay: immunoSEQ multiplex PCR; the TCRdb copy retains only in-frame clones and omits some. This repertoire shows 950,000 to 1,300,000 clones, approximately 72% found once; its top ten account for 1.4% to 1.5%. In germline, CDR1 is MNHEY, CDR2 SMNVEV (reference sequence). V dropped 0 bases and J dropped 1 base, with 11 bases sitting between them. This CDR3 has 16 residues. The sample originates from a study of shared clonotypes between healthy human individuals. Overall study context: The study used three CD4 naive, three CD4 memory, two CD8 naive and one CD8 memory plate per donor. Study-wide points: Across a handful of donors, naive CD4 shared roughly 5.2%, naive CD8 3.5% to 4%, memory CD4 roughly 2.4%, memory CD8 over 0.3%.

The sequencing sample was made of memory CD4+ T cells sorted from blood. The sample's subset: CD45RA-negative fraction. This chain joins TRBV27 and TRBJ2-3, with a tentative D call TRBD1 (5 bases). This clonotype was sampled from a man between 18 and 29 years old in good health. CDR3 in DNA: TGTGCCAGCAGTTTATCGTATTCCAGGGGCACAGATACGCAGTATTTT. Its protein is CASSLSYSRGTDTQYF.